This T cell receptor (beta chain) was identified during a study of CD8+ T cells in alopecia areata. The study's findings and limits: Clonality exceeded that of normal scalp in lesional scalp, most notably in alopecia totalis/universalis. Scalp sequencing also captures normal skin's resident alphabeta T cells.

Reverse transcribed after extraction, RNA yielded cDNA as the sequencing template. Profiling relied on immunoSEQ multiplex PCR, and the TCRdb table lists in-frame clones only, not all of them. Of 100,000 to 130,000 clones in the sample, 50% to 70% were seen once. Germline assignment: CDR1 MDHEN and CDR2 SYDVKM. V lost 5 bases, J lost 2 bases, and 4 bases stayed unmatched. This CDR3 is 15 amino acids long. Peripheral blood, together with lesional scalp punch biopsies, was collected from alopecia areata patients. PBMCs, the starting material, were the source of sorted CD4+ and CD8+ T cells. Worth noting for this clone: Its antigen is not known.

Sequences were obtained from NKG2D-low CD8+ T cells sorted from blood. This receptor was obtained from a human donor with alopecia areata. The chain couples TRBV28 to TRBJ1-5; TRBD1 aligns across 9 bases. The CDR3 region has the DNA TGTGCCAGCAGTGCCAGACAGGGGGGCAATCAGCCCCAGCATTTT. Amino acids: CASSARQGGNQPQHF.